The following is a T cell receptor beta chain sequence with its context. What it recognizes is unknown. This specimen comes from a study of T cell responses to AZD1222 COVID-19 vaccine. Study as a whole: Researchers grouped second doses given at about 4 or about 12 weeks into one pool.

TCRdb keeps only in-frame clones here, not all; method: immunoSEQ multiplex PCR. The sample consists of about 150,000 clones, roughly nine tenths of them appearing once. Trimming pared 4 bases from V and 2 bases from J, leaving 8 bases between. Per the germline V gene, CDR1 is ENHRY and CDR2 is SYGVKD. The CDR3 loop spans 13 amino acids. Overall study findings and caveats: Once two AZD1222 doses were given, Spike-specific TCR breadth and depth went up. There were mostly white British donors and more females than males, and clonal diversity was possibly underestimated.

The sequence was collected from an adult in good health. V is TRBV10-3 and J is TRBJ1-1; D is undetermined. The sample here was peripheral blood, taken on day 0 of AZD1222 vaccination. The CDR3 sequence: CAISGNGNTEAFF. CDR3 nucleotides: TGTGCCATCAGTGGTAACGGAAACACTGAAGCTTTCTTT.